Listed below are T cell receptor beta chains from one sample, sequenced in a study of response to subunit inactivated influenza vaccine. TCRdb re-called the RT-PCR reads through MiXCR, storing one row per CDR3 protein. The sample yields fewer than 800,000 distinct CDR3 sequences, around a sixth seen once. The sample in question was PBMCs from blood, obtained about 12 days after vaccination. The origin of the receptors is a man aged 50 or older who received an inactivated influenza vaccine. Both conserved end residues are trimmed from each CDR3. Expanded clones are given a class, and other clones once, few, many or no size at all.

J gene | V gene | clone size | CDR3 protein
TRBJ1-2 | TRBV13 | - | ASSDAGAVGGYT
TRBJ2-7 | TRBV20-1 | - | SAEGRGPSYEQY
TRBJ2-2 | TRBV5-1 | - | ASSLDTRTGELF
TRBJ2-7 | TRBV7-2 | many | ASSLALSYEQY
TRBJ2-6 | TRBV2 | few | ASSELNRGLSGANVLT
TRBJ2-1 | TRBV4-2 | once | ASSPLATSYNEQF
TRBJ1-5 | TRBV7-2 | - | ASSLFGGGQPQH
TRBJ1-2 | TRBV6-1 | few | ASSRAGTYGYT
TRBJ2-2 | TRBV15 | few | ATSSEIGRTTTNTGELF
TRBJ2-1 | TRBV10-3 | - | AISAPGQQF
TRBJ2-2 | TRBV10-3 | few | AISVGNAGNTGELF
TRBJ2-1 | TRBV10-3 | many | AISDPPGLLYNEQF
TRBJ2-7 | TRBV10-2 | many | ASTTGTGIYEQY
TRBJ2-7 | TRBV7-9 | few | ASSFKGYYEQY
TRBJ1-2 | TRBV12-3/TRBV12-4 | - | ASSSYTGIGGYT
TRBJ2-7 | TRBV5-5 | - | ASSPVGASGNSYEQY
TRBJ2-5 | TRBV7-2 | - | ASSLATAGGKETQY
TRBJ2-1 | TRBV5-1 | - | ASSEQGLVSDEQF
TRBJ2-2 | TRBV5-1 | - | ASSRDRDRGWELF
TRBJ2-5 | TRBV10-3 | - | AIGRESLETQY
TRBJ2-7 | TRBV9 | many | ASSVGQGAYEQY
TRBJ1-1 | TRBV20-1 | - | SARDPKNTEAF
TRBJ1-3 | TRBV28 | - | ASSLMRDTIY
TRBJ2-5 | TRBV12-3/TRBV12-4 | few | ASSFGPAETQY
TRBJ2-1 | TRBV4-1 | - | ASSQPTSGRGNEQF
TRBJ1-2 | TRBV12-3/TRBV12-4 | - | ASSLRGKVERGYT
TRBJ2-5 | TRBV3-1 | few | ASSQGVSGNQETQY
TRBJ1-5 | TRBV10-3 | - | AISERIADSNQPQH
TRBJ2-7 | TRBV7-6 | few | ASSAWAGDYEQY
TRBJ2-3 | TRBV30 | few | AWGAKKGTTDTQY
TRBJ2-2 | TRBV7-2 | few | ASSVQQGANTGELF